These 21 T cell receptor beta chains were sequenced from one sample in a study of cytomegalovirus exposure and HLA in healthy donors. Both 60 Vbeta primers and 13 Jbeta primers went into the PCR. TCRdb's table, derived via immunoSEQ multiplex PCR, lists solely in-frame clones and lacks some. The sample has some 180,000 clones; over 65% are singletons. The source material was PBMCs. These receptor sequences come from a woman aged 60-75 years in good health and CMV-seropositive.

CDR3: CASRGGAAANYGYTF. In nucleotides, the CDR3 is TGCGCCAGCAGGGGGGGGGCAGCTGCTAACTATGGCTACACCTTC. The chain has TRBV5-1 and TRBJ1-2; possible D gene TRBD1, 6 bases. The V gene lost 5 bases and the J gene lost 0 bases, with 14 bases spanning the gap. Per the germline V gene, CDR1 is SGHRS and CDR2 is YFSETQ. The CDR3 runs 15 residues.

The chain links TRBV19 to TRBJ1-2; 8 nucleotides line up with TRBD1. The CDR3 sequence is 14 residues long. Germline CDR1 reads LNHDA; CDR2 reads SQIVND (reference sequence). The junction had 9 bases not matched to a gene; V was cut back by 4 bases and J by 8 bases. CDR3 sequence (DNA): TGTGCCAGTAGTACTCCAGGGGGCGCGACGGGCTACACCTTC. Its translation: CASSTPGGATGYTF. Based on the CDR3 plus reference TRBV19 and TRBJ1-2, the full variable domain is DGGITQSPKYLFRKEGQNVTLSCEQNLNHDAMYWYRQDPGQGLRLIYYSQIVNDFQKGDIAEGYSVSREKKESFPLTVTSAQKNPTAFYLCASSTPGGATGYTFGSGTRLTVV.

This clone showed up just once. This chain connects TRBV6-5 to TRBJ2-7; 8 bases fit TRBD2. The CDR3 covers 15 residues. Germline-derived CDR1 and CDR2 are MNHEY and SVGAGI. V was pared by 0 bases and J by 2 bases, with 3 bases of the junction left unmatched. Here the CDR3 DNA reads TGTGCCAGCAGTTACTCGGGTAGCGGGGCCTACGAGCAGTACTTC. It encodes CASSYSGSGAYEQYF.

The J gene is TRBJ2-2, the V gene TRBV28, with D possibly being TRBD2 (5 bases). Trimming took off 2 bases at V and 5 bases at J, with 15 bases between the two ends. Germline values: CDR1 MDHEN, CDR2 SYDVKM. CDR3 length: 16 amino acids. CDR3: CASSLPGTQLTGELFF. Written as DNA, the CDR3 is TGTGCCAGCAGTTTACCGGGAACACAACTTACCGGGGAGCTGTTTTTT.

This sequence joins TRBV6-5 and TRBJ2-1, with D possibly matching TRBD1 (5 bases). V was trimmed by 2 bases and J by 6 bases, leaving 11 bases between them. CDR1 and CDR2 (germline): MNHEY, SVGAGI. The CDR3 has 14 residues. CDR3 sequence (DNA): TGTGCCAGCAGTTACAGCAGGGTTCTCAATGAGCAGTTCTTC. As protein: CASSYSRVLNEQFF.

The chain's CDR3 is CASSLDLTSGKQFF. CDR3 bases: TGTGCCAGCAGCTTAGACCTGACTAGCGGTAAGCAGTTCTTC. The chain carries TRBV7-8 and TRBJ2-1; TRBD2 matches at 9 bases. CDR3 size: 14 residues. J was trimmed by 11 bases and V by 1 base; bases with no gene match: 6. The V gene's germline CDR1 is SGHVS and CDR2 FQNEAQ.

The chain couples TRBV7-2 to TRBJ2-2, with D unclear. The germline gives CDR1 SGHTA, CDR2 FQGNSA. V lost 3 bases, J lost 8 bases, and 7 bases lay in between. This CDR3 is built from 12 residues. CDR3: CASSFNQGELFF. The CDR3 DNA reads as TGTGCCAGCAGCTTCAATCAGGGGGAGCTGTTTTTT. Full variable domain (outside the CDR3, taken from reference TRBV7-2 and TRBJ2-2): GAGVSQSPSNKVTEKGKDVELRCDPISGHTALYWYRQSLGQGLEFLIYFQGNSAPDKSGLPSDRFSAERTGGSVSTLTIQRTQQEDSAVYLCASSFNQGELFFGEGSRLTVL.

V and J are TRBV20-1 and TRBJ2-2, with D hard to call. Germline assignment: CDR1 DFQATT and CDR2 SNEGSKA (reference sequence). Trimming took off 4 bases at V and 3 bases at J, with 3 bases between the two ends. This CDR3 contains 11 residues. CDR3 nucleotides: TGCAGTGCTACCGACACCGGGGAGCTGTTTTTT. Translation: CSATDTGELFF.

This rearrangement joins TRBV6-1 to TRBJ1-2, with TRBD1 as a possible D gene (6 bases). V lost 5 bases to trimming and J lost 4 bases, with 11 bases between them. The germline V gene has CDR1 MNHNS and CDR2 SASEGT. CDR3 length equals 13 residues. The CDR3 here is CASSFGQTYGYTF. Written as DNA, the CDR3 is TGTGCCAGCAGTTTTGGACAGACCTATGGCTACACCTTC.

The rearrangement links TRBV11-2 to TRBJ2-3, with no clear D. The CDR3 totals 16 residues. V lost 2 bases and J 6 bases, leaving 18 bases between the germline ends. Germline-derived CDR1 and CDR2 are SGHAT and FQNNGV. DNA of the CDR3: TGTGCCAGCAGCTTATTGACGTCTAGATCTTTGGATACGCAGTATTTT. Translating gives CASSLLTSRSLDTQYF.

This chain connects TRBV9 to TRBJ1-5; possible D gene TRBD1, 5 bases. V was trimmed by 3 bases and J by 6 bases, leaving 16 bases between them. CDR1 SGDLS and CDR2 YYNGEE come from the germline V gene. The CDR3 consists of 15 residues. The CDR3 here is CASSAGPDTSQPQHF. The CDR3 coding sequence is TGTGCCAGCAGCGCTGGGCCGGACACCAGTCAGCCCCAGCATTTT.

This chain connects TRBV28 to TRBJ2-1; TRBD2 agrees at 9 bases. Germline CDR1 MDHEN, CDR2 SYDVKM. Trimming took 2 bases from V and 7 from J; bases not matched to a gene: 6. CDR3 length: 15 residues. The CDR3 here is CASSLVGGRGNEQFF. CDR3 DNA sequence: TGTGCCAGCAGTTTAGTAGGCGGGAGGGGTAATGAGCAGTTCTTC.

The chain combines TRBV7-9 with TRBJ2-7, with D perhaps matching TRBD1 (6 bases). V dropped 4 bases and J dropped 4 bases, with 14 bases sitting between them. Germline CDR1 is SEHNR and CDR2 is FQNEAQ (reference sequence). This CDR3 spans 14 amino acids. CDR3 in DNA: TGTGCCAGCAGCTCATCGGGACAAGATTACGAGCAGTACTTC. Its translation: CASSSSGQDYEQYF.

The J gene is TRBJ1-5, the V gene TRBV6-1, with TRBD1 matching over 8 bases. The CDR3 totals 13 residues. V shed 2 bases, J shed 7 bases, and the junction held 1 base outside the gene matches. Germline V CDR1 and CDR2: MNHNS, SASEGT. The CDR3 region has the DNA TGTGCCAGCAGTGAATACAGGGGGCAGCCCCAGCATTTT. As protein: CASSEYRGQPQHF.

The chain uses TRBV9 and TRBJ2-5, with 10 positions matching TRBD1. The closer fit of TRBJ2-7 to the DNA end suggests the J call may be wrong. The CDR3 totals 14 residues. Germline CDR1 SGDLS, CDR2 YYNGEE. CDR3 nucleotides: TGTGCCAGCAGCGTAGGGACAGGGGGTGCCGAGCAGTACTTC. This sequence encodes CASSVGTGGAEQYF.

The rearrangement links TRBV5-1 to TRBJ1-5, with TRBD1 matching over 8 bases. Germline assignment: CDR1 SGHRS and CDR2 YFSETQ. Losses at the gene ends were 4 bases for V and 12 bases for J; bases not matched to a gene: 12. The CDR3 totals 14 residues. CDR3 loop: CASSMAGQGELQHF. The CDR3 DNA sequence: TGCGCCAGCAGCATGGCTGGACAGGGAGAACTCCAGCATTTT.

V and J are TRBV27 and TRBJ1-1; tentatively, D is TRBD1 (6 bases). V was trimmed by 6 bases and J by 1 base, leaving 12 bases between them. Germline values: CDR1 MNHEY, CDR2 SMNVEV (reference sequence). The CDR3 is made up of 14 amino acids. CDR3 protein: CASRLMDRNTEAFF. The CDR3 nucleotides are TGTGCCAGCAGATTGATGGACAGGAACACTGAAGCTTTCTTT.

This clone showed up just once. This chain links TRBV7-9 with TRBJ2-3; 7 positions agree with TRBD1. The CDR3 is 16 amino acids. Germline lookup yields CDR1 SEHNR and CDR2 FQNEAQ (reference sequence). V lost 4 bases, J lost 1 base, and 8 bases stayed unmatched. The CDR3 coding sequence is TGTGCCAGCAGCTCCGGGACAGCTCTAGGCACAGATACGCAGTATTTT. It is translated as CASSSGTALGTDTQYF.

This chain uses TRBV2 with TRBJ1-1; 8 bases line up with TRBD1. Trimming took 4 bases from V and 4 from J; bases not matched to a gene: 5. CDR3 length: 14 amino acids. Germline lookup yields CDR1 SNHLY and CDR2 FYNNEI. The DNA for the CDR3 is TGTGCCAGCAGTGCCAAGACAGGGGTCACTGAAGCTTTCTTT. Translated: CASSAKTGVTEAFF.

The V call is TRBV7-2, the J call TRBJ2-1; 11 bases align to TRBD2. The CDR3 is made up of 18 amino acids. Per the germline V gene, CDR1 is SGHTA and CDR2 is FQGNSA. V lost 2 bases to trimming and J lost 2 bases; unmatched junction nucleotides: 8. CDR3 DNA: TGTGCCAGCAGCTTATACACTAGCGGGGGAACGACCTACAATGAGCAGTTCTTC. This codes for CASSLYTSGGTTYNEQFF.

This chain uses TRBV11-2 with TRBJ1-1; TRBD1 is a possible D gene (5 bases). CDR3 length: 17 residues. Trimming shortened V by 5 bases and J by 1 base, and 20 bases separated the two germline ends. The V gene's germline CDR1 is SGHAT and CDR2 FQNNGV. The CDR3 spells CASSKSSQGAGNTEAFF. The CDR3 DNA reads as TGTGCCAGCAGCAAATCATCCCAGGGAGCGGGGAACACTGAAGCTTTCTTT.